This paragraph reports one T cell receptor beta chain. TCRdb's copy holds only in-frame clones and misses some; the assay was immunoSEQ multiplex PCR. The data contain just over 2,000,000 clones, 90% to 95% of them singletons. The entry originates in a study of shared clonotypes between healthy human individuals. The origin of this receptor is a man younger than 35 in good health. Sequenced material: naive CD4+ T cells sorted from blood. Indicated subset: CD45RA+ positively selected.

This CDR3 reads CASSLRVASGTLKTQYF. The CDR3 DNA sequence: TGCGCCAGCAGCTTAAGGGTGGCTAGCGGGACGTTAAAGACCCAGTACTTC. The chain carries TRBV5-1 and TRBJ2-5, with TRBD2 matching over 9 bases. CDR1 and CDR2 from the germline V gene are SGHRS and YFSETQ. The CDR3 contains 17 residues. The V and J ends lost 2 bases and 6 bases, in that order; junction bases with no gene match: 14.